A single T cell receptor beta chain is shown here with its context. The antigen it binds to is not known. No base-level quality is on record; no much larger clone is a single base apart. Cut back by 3 bases and 5 bases, the V and J ends lie 10 bases apart. The germline V gene (reference sequence) specifies DFQATT as CDR1 and SNEGSKA as CDR2. From the cysteine through the phenylalanine, the CDR3 covers 12 amino acids. Only CDR3 DNA is held: 36 bases, read in frame from base 1. This specimen belongs to a study of blood T cell repertoires in COVID-19 (dated by TCRdb to 2020 to 2021). Regarding the research as a whole: Collaborator samples came from the United States, Italy and Spain and covered acute and convalescent phases of COVID-19. The repertoires were released in a freely available public database meant as a resource for research on the immune response to SARS-CoV-2. Where HLA class I and class II types were available, the types were taken from metadata supplied by the sample provider, not from assay-based typing. Subjects who had been exposed to COVID-19, were actively infected with it, or had recovered from it provided the deeply sampled blood TCRbeta repertoires that made up the dataset. Nearly every sample came with metadata listing a de-identified subject ID, COVID-19 status, age in years and sex. Samples were obtained from the ongoing ImmuneRACE study (first 160 participants) and from 1,200 or so subjects provided by 6 global collaborators. The material from the prospective study consisted of cDNA or gDNA derived from T cells, B-cell-depleted T cells, or PBMCs. Overall study results and their limits: The amount of clinical and demographic metadata varied by source and participant and was provided uncurated.

Collaborating institutions collected whole blood in K2EDTA tubes following their own protocols. For TCRbeta analysis, collaborator samples were shipped as frozen whole blood, as isolated PBMCs, or as DNA extracted from either sample type. TCRbeta CDR3 regions were amplified from genomic DNA by means of the immunoSEQ Assay, a bias-controlled multiplex PCR. Per the source publication's procedure: The number of nucleated cells in each sample was estimated by amplification of reference gene primers within the assay. To quantify the absolute abundance of each unique TCRbeta CDR3 rearrangement, sequence reads were collapsed and filtered. For each sample, productive Simpson clonality was calculated by taking the square root of Simpson's diversity index across productive rearrangements. TCRdb carries this immuneACCESS record with in-frame sequences only. Its versions omit some clonotypes, under half of them owing to an unresolved V gene in the studies checked, with the rest unexplained. Clone size and the V and J calls come from that table; the DNA yielded D and trimming. Recorded for this sample are approximately 290,000 clones; about 89% of them occurred a single time. Around 0.84% of the sample is held by the ten biggest clonotypes.

Sequencing was performed on peripheral blood. The sequence is built from TRBV20-1 and TRBJ2-5, with TRBD2 perhaps the D gene, on 5 matching bases. This receptor was obtained from a man aged 25-45 years with acute or convalescent COVID-19. The CDR3 protein: CSASAPGETQYF. The DNA sequence reads TGCAGTGCTAGTGCCCCGGGGGAGACCCAGTACTTC.